The 32 T cell receptor beta chains presented below share a single source sample, sequenced in a study of shared clonotypes between healthy human individuals. The assay was immunoSEQ multiplex PCR, and TCRdb's table has in-frame clones only and misses some. The table has approximately 600,000 clones, approximately 95% seen once. Naive CD8 cells were CD45RO-negative, positively selected for CCR7, excluding terminally differentiated effector memory CD45RA+ cells. Source material: naive CD8+ T cells sorted from blood. The receptors stem from a woman younger than 45 in good health.

V usage is TRBV19 and J usage is TRBJ2-7, with 8 positions matching TRBD1. CDR1 LNHDA and CDR2 SQIVND come from the germline V gene (reference sequence). The CDR3 contains 14 residues. Trimming took 3 bases from V and 4 from J; bases not matched to a gene: 5. CDR3 amino acids: CASSMSQGAYEQYF. In DNA form, the CDR3 reads TGTGCCAGTAGTATGAGTCAGGGGGCGTACGAGCAGTACTTC.

This sequence joins TRBV9 and TRBJ2-7; 14 positions agree with TRBD2. Losses at the gene ends were 3 bases for V and 7 bases for J; bases not matched to a gene: 6. The CDR3 is made up of 15 amino acids. CDR1 and CDR2 (germline): SGDLS, YYNGEE. CDR3 loop: CASSAGTSGSGEQYF. CDR3 bases: TGTGCCAGCAGCGCCGGGACTAGCGGGAGTGGGGAGCAGTACTTC.

The CDR3 DNA reads TGTGCCAGCAGCCCAAGGACTAGCGGGAGCGACGAGCAGTACTTC. The encoded protein is CASSPRTSGSDEQYF. The V and J genes are TRBV27 and TRBJ2-7; TRBD2 matches 13 bases. CDR3 length equals 15 residues. Germline CDR1 reads MNHEY; CDR2 reads SMNVEV (reference sequence). Unmatched junction bases numbered 7, after V lost 6 bases and J lost 5 bases.

V and J are TRBV11-2 and TRBJ2-1; D remains unclear. The CDR3 sequence is 13 residues long. The V gene's germline CDR1 is SGHAT and CDR2 FQNNGV. Trimming took off 0 bases at V and 4 bases at J, with 4 bases between the two ends. CDR3 sequence (DNA): TGTGCCAGCAGCTTAGAACCTTACAATGAGCAGTTCTTC. Its translation is CASSLEPYNEQFF.

The chain joins TRBV4-2 to TRBJ2-7; 9 bases are a match to TRBD1. Losses at the gene ends were 0 bases for V and 3 bases for J; bases not matched to a gene: 3. The germline V gene has CDR1 LGHNA and CDR2 YNFKEQ. This CDR3 is 15 amino acids long. This CDR3 is CASSQEGQGGYEQYF. The CDR3 bases are TGTGCCAGCAGCCAAGAGGGACAGGGCGGCTACGAGCAGTACTTC.

CDR3 region: CSVEGEGPQQYF. CDR3 in DNA: TGCAGCGTTGAAGGAGAAGGGCCCCAGCAGTACTTC. The chain has TRBV29-1 and TRBJ2-7, with D uncertain. Trimming removed 1 base from V and 8 bases from J, with 12 bases in between. The CDR3 consists of 12 residues. Germline lookup yields CDR1 SQVTM and CDR2 ANQGSEA.

V usage is TRBV29-1 and J usage is TRBJ2-7, with 9 positions matching TRBD2. This CDR3 contains 15 residues. The V gene end was trimmed by 5 bases and the J gene end by 6 bases; junction bases not matched to a gene: 14. Per germline, CDR1 SQVTM and CDR2 ANQGSEA. The CDR3 DNA sequence: TGCAGCGTTCTCGACCCTTTAGCGGGAGAAGTCGAGCAGTACTTC. This sequence encodes CSVLDPLAGEVEQYF.

For this clone: The same CDR3 arises from other DNA sequences in this sample as well. The V call is TRBV10-2, the J call TRBJ1-2; the D gene is possibly TRBD1 (5 bases). The CDR3 has 15 amino acids. V was trimmed by 2 bases and J by 1 base, leaving 11 bases between them. The V gene's germline CDR1 is WSHSY and CDR2 SAAADI. The DNA for the CDR3 is TGCGCCAGCAGTGAGCCCCGGGACGGTAACTATGGCTACACCTTC. Encoded protein: CASSEPRDGNYGYTF.

This clone has just one count. The chain is built from TRBV9 and TRBJ2-5, with D possibly being TRBD1 (6 bases). Germline values: CDR1 SGDLS, CDR2 YYNGEE. V lost 7 bases and J 3 bases, leaving 16 bases between the germline ends. This CDR3 is built from 14 residues. The chain's CDR3 is CASSVGNREETQYF. The CDR3 DNA reads TGTGCCAGCTCCGTTGGGAACAGGGAAGAGACCCAGTACTTC.

The chain couples TRBV6-5 to TRBJ1-1; no clear D gene. The V and J ends lost 2 bases and 5 bases respectively, with 12 bases between them. This CDR3 is 14 amino acids long. Germline values: CDR1 MNHEY, CDR2 SVGAGI. CDR3 DNA: TGTGCCAGCAGTTACGGAGCCCGAGGAACTGAAGCTTTCTTT. Its translation: CASSYGARGTEAFF.

This clone was observed a few times. The chain combines TRBV28 with TRBJ2-7, with TRBD1 matching over 7 bases. Germline V gene data show CDR1 as MDHEN and CDR2 as SYDVKM. The CDR3 spans 14 residues. J lost 3 bases, V lost 5 bases, and 7 bases had no gene match. This chain's CDR3 is CASSPMGQNYEQYF. The CDR3 DNA reads TGTGCCAGCAGTCCCATGGGACAGAACTACGAGCAGTACTTC. Full variable domain (remainder filled in from reference TRBV28 and TRBJ2-7): DVKVTQSSRYLVKRTGEKVFLECVQDMDHENMFWYRQDPGLGLRLIYFSYDVKMKEKGDIPEGYSVSREKKERFSLILESASTNQTSMYLCASSPMGQNYEQYFGPGTRLTVT.

This clone has just one count. This chain joins TRBV6-5 and TRBJ1-1; D might be TRBD1 (5 bases). The CDR3 contains 14 residues. Trimming stripped 2 bases from V and 1 base from J, with 8 bases between. CDR1 and CDR2 (germline): MNHEY, SVGAGI. CDR3 in amino acids: CASSYEGWNTEAFF. CDR3 bases: TGTGCCAGCAGTTACGAGGGGTGGAACACTGAAGCTTTCTTT.

The genes are TRBV25-1 and TRBJ2-3; 9 nucleotides match TRBD2. J gave up 4 bases and V 0 bases, and 8 bases lay outside the gene matches. Germline CDR1 is MGHDK and CDR2 is SYGVNS. CDR3 length equals 17 residues. CDR3 sequence: CASSEYIAGGPSDTQYF. CDR3 DNA: TGTGCCAGCAGTGAATATATTGCGGGAGGGCCATCAGATACGCAGTATTTT. Full variable domain (rest looked up from reference TRBV25-1 and TRBJ2-3): EADIYQTPRYLVIGTGKKITLECSQTMGHDKMYWYQQDPGMELHLIHYSYGVNSTEKGDLSSESTVSRIRTEHFPLTLESARPSHTSQYLCASSEYIAGGPSDTQYFGPGTRLTVL.

The chain has TRBV6-5 and TRBJ2-2; possibly TRBD1 for D (5 bases). Germline V gene sequence: CDR1 MNHEY, CDR2 SVGAGI. The CDR3 is made up of 14 amino acids. The ends were cut back, 5 bases at V and 4 bases at J, with 11 bases in the middle. DNA of the CDR3: TGTGCCAGCAGTAAAACAACAGGCACCGGGGAGCTGTTTTTT. Protein: CASSKTTGTGELFF.

The rearrangement links TRBV28 to TRBJ2-7, with D perhaps matching TRBD2 (5 bases). The CDR3 consists of 12 residues. Germline lookup yields CDR1 MDHEN and CDR2 SYDVKM. V lost 6 bases to trimming and J lost 2 bases, with 8 bases between them. The CDR3 bases are TGTGCCAGCAGAGGACTCACCTACGAGCAGTACTTC. It translates to CASRGLTYEQYF.

The chain uses TRBV2 and TRBJ2-7; maybe TRBD1 (6 bases). Trimming removed 7 bases at V and 3 bases at J, with 13 bases between. The CDR3 has 13 amino acids. Per germline, CDR1 SNHLY and CDR2 FYNNEI. CDR3 sequence reads: CASKFRGHYEQYF. CDR3 nucleotide sequence: TGTGCCAGCAAGTTCAGGGGACACTACGAGCAGTACTTC.

This chain uses TRBV13 with TRBJ2-5, with D perhaps matching TRBD2 (6 bases). The end of the DNA is better explained by TRBJ2-7, so the J call may be wrong. Looked up from germline, CDR1 is PRHDT and CDR2 is FYEKMQ (reference sequence). The CDR3 is 13 residues long. Here the CDR3 DNA reads TGTGCCAGCAGAGCCGGGACTTCCTACGAGCAGTACTTC. This encodes CASRAGTSYEQYF.

The J gene is TRBJ1-1, the V gene TRBV27; TRBD1 might be the D (6 bases). This CDR3 is built from 15 residues. V lost 0 bases to trimming and J lost 0 bases, with 8 bases between them. Germline values: CDR1 MNHEY, CDR2 SMNVEV (reference sequence). In nucleotides, the CDR3 is TGTGCCAGCAGTTTATCCGGGACATTGAACACTGAAGCTTTCTTT. Its translation is CASSLSGTLNTEAFF.

The count of this clone is one. J is TRBJ1-5 and V is TRBV28; maybe TRBD1 (6 bases). The germline CDR1 and CDR2 sequences are MDHEN and SYDVKM. Trimming removed 3 bases from V and 4 bases from J, with 25 bases in between. The CDR3 has 19 residues. The CDR3: CASSFEDRRGIGNNQPQHF. The CDR3 region has the DNA TGTGCCAGCAGTTTCGAAGACAGGAGGGGTATCGGCAATAATCAGCCCCAGCATTTT.

As to this clone: Other DNA sequences of this sample code for an identical CDR3. CDR3 sequence reads: CASSSGTGGYEQYF. The CDR3, as DNA: TGTGCCAGTAGTAGTGGGACAGGGGGTTACGAGCAGTACTTC. The chain employs TRBV19 and TRBJ2-7; 11 bases align to TRBD1. Germline values: CDR1 LNHDA, CDR2 SQIVND (reference sequence). V lost 4 bases, J lost 4 bases, and 3 bases stayed unmatched. The CDR3 has 14 residues. Full variable domain (outside the CDR3, taken from reference TRBV19 and TRBJ2-7): DGGITQSPKYLFRKEGQNVTLSCEQNLNHDAMYWYRQDPGQGLRLIYYSQIVNDFQKGDIAEGYSVSREKKESFPLTVTSAQKNPTAFYLCASSSGTGGYEQYFGPGTRLTVT.

The V call is TRBV7-7, the J call TRBJ2-7; TRBD1 is a possible D gene (6 bases). The CDR3 covers 13 residues. Trimming stripped 8 bases from V and 3 bases from J, with 14 bases between. Germline loops: CDR1 SSHAT, CDR2 FNYEAQ (reference sequence). CDR3 amino acids: CASSQGRNYEQYF. The CDR3 region has the DNA TGTGCCAGCTCCCAGGGGCGAAACTACGAGCAGTACTTC.

The gene calls are TRBV4-1 and TRBJ2-3; 11 bases fit TRBD2. CDR3 size: 18 residues. CDR1 is MGHRA, CDR2 YSYEKL, per germline. Trimming at V came to 4 bases and at J to 0 bases, leaving 9 bases not matched to a gene. The CDR3 protein is CASSRLAGKAASTDTQYF. Written as DNA, the CDR3 is TGCGCCAGCAGCCGACTAGCGGGAAAGGCTGCGAGCACAGATACGCAGTATTTT.

The V call is TRBV27, the J call TRBJ2-4; tentatively, D is TRBD1 (6 bases). V was shortened by 3 bases and J by 2 bases, with 11 bases between the two germline ends. This CDR3 is built from 15 residues. The germline gives CDR1 MNHEY, CDR2 SMNVEV (reference sequence). CDR3 loop: CASSLAGVSKNIQYF. CDR3 DNA: TGTGCCAGCAGTTTGGCAGGGGTATCCAAAAACATTCAGTACTTC.

The chain uses TRBV5-4 and TRBJ2-1; 7 nucleotides line up with TRBD2. The CDR3 is made up of 15 amino acids. After removal of 5 bases from V and 4 bases from J, the junction contained 9 bases not matched to a gene. CDR1 SGHNT and CDR2 YYREEE come from the germline V gene (reference sequence). CDR3 bases: TGTGCCAGCAGTGGGAGGGGAGGTTTATACAATGAGCAGTTCTTC. Protein sequence: CASSGRGGLYNEQFF.

The sample holds one count of this clone. The genes are TRBV5-1 and TRBJ2-2, with 11 nucleotides matching TRBD2. Germline V CDR1 and CDR2: SGHRS, YFSETQ. This CDR3 has 16 amino acids. With 4 bases clipped from V and 2 bases from J, the junction kept 4 bases outside the gene matches. CDR3 residues: CASSVSGRANTGELFF. In DNA, the CDR3 is TGCGCCAGCAGCGTTAGCGGGAGGGCTAACACCGGGGAGCTGTTTTTT.

This chain connects TRBV28 to TRBJ2-5; D is undetermined. The CDR3 consists of 12 residues. Trimming pared 8 bases from V and 1 base from J, leaving 8 bases between. Germline V CDR1 and CDR2: MDHEN, SYDVKM. CDR3 sequence reads: CASSAIQETQYF. CDR3 nucleotide sequence: TGTGCCAGCTCGGCCATCCAAGAGACCCAGTACTTC.

V and J are TRBV19 and TRBJ2-7; TRBD1 agrees at 7 bases. The CDR3 sequence is 15 residues long. Germline CDR1 is LNHDA and CDR2 is SQIVND (reference sequence). Trimming at V came to 8 bases and at J to 4 bases, leaving 14 bases not matched to a gene. The chain's CDR3 is CASGPLGTAMYEQYF. In DNA, the CDR3 is TGTGCCAGTGGCCCCCTGGGGACAGCTATGTACGAGCAGTACTTC.

This chain uses TRBV11-2 with TRBJ2-7; 8 bases map to TRBD2. This CDR3 contains 13 residues. The V and J ends lost 9 bases and 3 bases, in that order; junction bases with no gene match: 7. Germline V gene sequence: CDR1 SGHAT, CDR2 FQNNGV. The CDR3 nucleotides read TGTGCCAGTGAGGGGACTAGGATCTACGAGCAGTACTTC. It specifies CASEGTRIYEQYF.

The chain carries TRBV19 and TRBJ2-1, with TRBD2 matching 7 bases. Germline V gene lookup returns CDR1 LNHDA and CDR2 SQIVND (reference sequence). The junction had 7 bases not matched to a gene; V was cut back by 5 bases and J by 0 bases. The CDR3 is 16 amino acids. CDR3 nucleotide sequence: TGTGCCAGTAGTTTCTCAGCGGGAAGCTCCTACAATGAGCAGTTCTTC. Its protein is CASSFSAGSSYNEQFF.

V and J are TRBV7-7 and TRBJ2-2; TRBD2 matches 12 bases. Trimming removed 5 bases from V and 6 bases from J; junction bases left unmatched: 4. CDR3 length equals 15 residues. Germline V CDR1 and CDR2: SSHAT, FNYEAQ (reference sequence). This CDR3 reads CASSLLAGGAGELFF. The CDR3 coding sequence is TGTGCCAGCAGCCTGCTAGCGGGAGGGGCCGGGGAGCTGTTTTTT.

On this clone: The identical CDR3 is also encoded by other nucleotide sequences in the sample. The genes are TRBV5-1 and TRBJ2-2, with TRBD1 matching 7 bases. After removal of 3 bases from V and 4 bases from J, the junction contained 6 bases not matched to a gene. The CDR3 sequence is 15 residues long. Per germline, CDR1 SGHRS and CDR2 YFSETQ. The CDR3 loop reads CASSSRQGGTGELFF. The CDR3 DNA reads TGCGCCAGCAGCTCCAGACAGGGCGGCACCGGGGAGCTGTTTTTT.

J is TRBJ1-1 and V is TRBV30; D may be TRBD1 (6 bases). The CDR3 extends over 14 amino acids. The germline V gene encodes CDR1 GTSNPN and CDR2 SVGIG (reference sequence). V was clipped by 5 bases and J by 4 bases, with 17 bases between them. The CDR3 DNA is TGTGCCTGGGGAATACAGGGCTCTCTCACTGAAGCTTTCTTT. Amino acid sequence: CAWGIQGSLTEAFF.